This T cell receptor (beta chain) originates from a study of T-cell reconstitution after alpha-beta-depleted transplantation in children. This clonotype was observed many times. Molecular barcoding with unique molecular identifiers was used for the TCRbeta library. TCRdb passed the PCR reads through MiXCR, listing each CDR3 protein once. The table shows hundreds of thousands of distinct CDR3 sequences, with around 12% occurring only once. Germline V lookup: CDR1 SGHRS, CDR2 YFSETQ. V was trimmed by 0 bases and J by 6 bases, leaving 10 bases between them. This CDR3 has 14 residues. The receptor was derived from a human donor who donated a stem cell graft to a child with acute lymphoblastic leukemia. The sequences come from PBMCs from the stem cell graft donor, collected from the stem cell graft. The V gene is TRBV5-1, the J gene TRBJ2-4; D might be TRBD1 (5 bases). The CDR3 DNA is TGCGCCAGCAGCTTGGTCCAGGGTAGAAACATTCAGTACTTC. It translates to CASSLVQGRNIQYF.